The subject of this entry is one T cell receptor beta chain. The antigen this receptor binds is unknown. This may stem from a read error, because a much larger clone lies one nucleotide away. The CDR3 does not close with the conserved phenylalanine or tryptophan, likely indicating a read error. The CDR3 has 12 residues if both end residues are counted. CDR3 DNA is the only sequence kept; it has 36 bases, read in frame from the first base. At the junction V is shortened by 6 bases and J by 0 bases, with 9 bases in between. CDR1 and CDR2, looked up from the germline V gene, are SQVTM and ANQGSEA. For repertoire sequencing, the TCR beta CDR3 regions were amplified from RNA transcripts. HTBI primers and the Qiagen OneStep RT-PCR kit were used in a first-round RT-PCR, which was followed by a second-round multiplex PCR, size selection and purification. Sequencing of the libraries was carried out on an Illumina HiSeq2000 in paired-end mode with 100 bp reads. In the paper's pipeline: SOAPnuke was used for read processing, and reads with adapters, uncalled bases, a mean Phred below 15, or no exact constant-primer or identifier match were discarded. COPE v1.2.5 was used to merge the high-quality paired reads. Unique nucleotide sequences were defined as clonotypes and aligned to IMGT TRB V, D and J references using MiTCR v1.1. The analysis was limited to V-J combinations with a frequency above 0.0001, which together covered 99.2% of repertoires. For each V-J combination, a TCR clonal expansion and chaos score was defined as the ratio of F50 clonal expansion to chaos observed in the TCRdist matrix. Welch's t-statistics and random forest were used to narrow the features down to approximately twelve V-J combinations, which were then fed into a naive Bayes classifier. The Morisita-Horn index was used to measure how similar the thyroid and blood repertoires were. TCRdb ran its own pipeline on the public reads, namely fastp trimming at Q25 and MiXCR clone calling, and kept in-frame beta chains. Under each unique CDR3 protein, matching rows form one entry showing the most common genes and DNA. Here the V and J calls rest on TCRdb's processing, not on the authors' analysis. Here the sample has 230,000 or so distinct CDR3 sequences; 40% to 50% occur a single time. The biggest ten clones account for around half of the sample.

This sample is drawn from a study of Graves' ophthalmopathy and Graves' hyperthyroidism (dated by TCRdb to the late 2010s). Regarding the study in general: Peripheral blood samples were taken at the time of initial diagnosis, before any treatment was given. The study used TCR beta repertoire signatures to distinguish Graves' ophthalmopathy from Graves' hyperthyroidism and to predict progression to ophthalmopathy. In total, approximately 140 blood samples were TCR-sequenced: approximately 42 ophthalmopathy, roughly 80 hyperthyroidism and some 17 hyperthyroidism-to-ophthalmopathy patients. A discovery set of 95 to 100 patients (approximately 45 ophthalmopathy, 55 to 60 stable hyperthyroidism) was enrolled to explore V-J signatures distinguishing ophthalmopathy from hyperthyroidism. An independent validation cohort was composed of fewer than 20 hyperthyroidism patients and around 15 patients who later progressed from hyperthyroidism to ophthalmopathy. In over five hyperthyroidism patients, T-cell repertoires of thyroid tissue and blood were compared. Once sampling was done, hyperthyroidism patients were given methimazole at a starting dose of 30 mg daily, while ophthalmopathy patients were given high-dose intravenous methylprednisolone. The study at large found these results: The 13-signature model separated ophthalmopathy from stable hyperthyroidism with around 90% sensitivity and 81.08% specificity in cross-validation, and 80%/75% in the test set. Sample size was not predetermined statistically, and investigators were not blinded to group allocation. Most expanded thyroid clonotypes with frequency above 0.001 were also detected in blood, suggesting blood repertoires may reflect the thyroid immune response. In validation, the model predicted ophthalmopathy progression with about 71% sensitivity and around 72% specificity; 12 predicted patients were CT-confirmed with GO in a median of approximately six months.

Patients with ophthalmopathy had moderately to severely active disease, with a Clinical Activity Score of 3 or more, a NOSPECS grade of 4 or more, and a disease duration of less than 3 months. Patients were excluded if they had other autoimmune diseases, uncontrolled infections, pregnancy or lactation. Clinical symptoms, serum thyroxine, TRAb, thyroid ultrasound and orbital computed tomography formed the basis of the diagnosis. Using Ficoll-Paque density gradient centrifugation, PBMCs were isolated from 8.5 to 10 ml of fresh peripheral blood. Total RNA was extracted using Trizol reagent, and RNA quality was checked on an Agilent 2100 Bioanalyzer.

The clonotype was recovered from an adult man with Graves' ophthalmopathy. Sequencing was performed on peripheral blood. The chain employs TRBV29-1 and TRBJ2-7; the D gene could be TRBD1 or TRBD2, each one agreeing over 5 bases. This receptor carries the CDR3 CSVGTSSYEQYL. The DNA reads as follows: TGCAGCGTAGGGACGAGCTCCTACGAGCAGTACCTC.